The present TCR beta chain was sequenced within a study of T cell changes during pregnancy in multiple sclerosis. The data were produced by immunoSEQ multiplex PCR, yet TCRdb's version contains in-frame clones alone and is incomplete. The profile covers roughly 49,000 clones, with about nine tenths appearing a single time and approximately 1.4% taken by the ten largest. The receptor's source is a female donor in good health, enrolled as a control in a pregnancy study. The sample in question was peripheral blood, obtained in the first trimester of pregnancy.

The CDR3 loop reads CASRRDRADTQYF. DNA of the CDR3: TGTGCCAGCAGAAGAGACAGGGCAGATACGCAGTATTTT. This rearrangement joins TRBV11-2 to TRBJ2-3; the match to TRBD1 covers 7 bases. The CDR3 has 13 amino acids. V trimming: 6 bases; J trimming: 4 bases; junction bases outside the gene matches: 4. Germline CDR1 SGHAT, CDR2 FQNNGV.